Given below is one T cell receptor (beta chain) in context. Its antigen is not identified. The data belong to a study of T cells in localized non-small cell lung cancer. Study observations and caveats: Sequencing involved a lone tumor region, leaving heterogeneity possible. Among the tissues sampled, uninvolved adjacent lung had the highest T cell clonality, above tumor. Density of T cells in blood, when higher, went with longer overall survival.

Clones were sequenced by immunoSEQ multiplex PCR, and TCRdb holds only the in-frame ones, with some missing. The sample lists over 50,000 clones, roughly 88% occurring once. This clonotype originated in a man aged 35 to 69 with stage III lung adenocarcinoma. Material: peripheral blood mononuclear cells, obtained before any cancer treatment.

CDR3 in DNA: TGTGCCAGCTCAGGTGACAGCGAGGAGACCCAGTACTTC. Residues: CASSGDSEETQYF. The V call is TRBV18, the J call TRBJ2-5; D perhaps matches TRBD1 (5 bases). Germline V gene data show CDR1 as KGHSH and CDR2 as LQKENI. Between the trimmed V and J ends, which lost 5 bases and 5 bases, there was a span of 12 bases. This CDR3 has 13 residues.